This T cell receptor beta chain was documented in a study of blood T cell repertoires in COVID-19. The germline V and J ends were trimmed by 5 bases and 0 bases, with 13 bases remaining between them. Germline V gene lookup returns CDR1 PRHDT and CDR2 FYEKMQ (reference sequence). The CDR3 contains 15 residues. Assay used: immunoSEQ multiplex PCR; TCRdb lists only in-frame clones, some missing. The table lists about 200,000 clones, roughly 92% of them singletons. The rearrangement uses TRBV13 and TRBJ1-1; a weak D match, TRBD1 (5 bases). The clonotype comes from a man aged 55 to 69 with COVID-19, enrolled during active disease. The sample taken for sequencing was peripheral blood. The CDR3 sequence is CASSRTGQVNTEAFF. In DNA, the CDR3 is TGTGCCAGCAGCCGTACCGGACAAGTGAACACTGAAGCTTTCTTT.